The 6 T cell receptor beta chains reported below all come from one sample, sequenced in a study of T cells after somatic rescue of genetic block. Sequencing used immunoSEQ multiplex PCR; TCRdb keeps in-frame clones, though not all of them. Of 13,000 to 15,000 clones listed, about 72% are singletons. Material for sequencing was peripheral blood mononuclear cells (PBMCs). The receptor source for this set is a man aged 18-30 years.

The chain is built from TRBV6-6 and TRBJ2-7, with a tentative D call TRBD1 (5 bases). Germline lookup yields CDR1 MNHNY and CDR2 SVGAGI (reference sequence). This CDR3 has 16 residues. The germline V and J ends were trimmed by 6 bases and 1 base, with 19 bases remaining between them. The CDR3 sequence: CASRSPSWTLSYEQYF. CDR3 sequence (DNA): TGTGCCAGCAGATCCCCCTCTTGGACATTATCCTACGAGCAGTACTTC.

The genes are TRBV6-5 and TRBJ1-1; D uncertain. V was cut by 6 bases and J by 3 bases, with 14 bases left in between. The CDR3 spans 14 residues. Germline assignment: CDR1 MNHEY and CDR2 SVGAGI. In nucleotides, the CDR3 is TGTGCCAGCAGAGCACTTTTGCGGGACACTGAAGCTTTCTTT. This gives the protein CASRALLRDTEAFF.

CDR3 protein: CASSPGGPLYGYTF. The CDR3 nucleotides read TGTGCCAGCTCACCAGGGGGACCCCTCTATGGCTACACCTTC. V and J are TRBV18 and TRBJ1-2, with a possible D match to TRBD1 (5 bases). V was shortened by 2 bases and J by 4 bases, with 11 bases between the two germline ends. The germline V gene has CDR1 KGHSH and CDR2 LQKENI. CDR3 length: 14 amino acids.

The J gene is TRBJ2-3, the V gene TRBV7-8; TRBD1 agrees at 7 bases. V shed 4 bases and J 2 bases; nucleotides not matched to a gene: 9. From germline, CDR1 is SGHVS and CDR2 FQNEAQ. The CDR3 runs 16 residues. For the CDR3, the DNA is TGTGCCAGCAGCTCCCTGACAGGGTCATCCACAGATACGCAGTATTTT. Amino acids: CASSSLTGSSTDTQYF.

The chain carries TRBV2 and TRBJ1-4; TRBD1 might be the D (5 bases). Germline CDR1 reads SNHLY; CDR2 reads FYNNEI. The CDR3 loop spans 14 amino acids. Trimming shortened V by 6 bases and J by 3 bases, and 11 bases separated the two germline ends. CDR3 residues: CASRRGSANEKLFF. CDR3 nucleotides: TGTGCCAGCAGGAGGGGATCGGCTAATGAAAAACTGTTTTTT. The full variable domain, with the rest looked up from reference TRBV2 and TRBJ1-4, is EPEVTQTPSHQVTQMGQEVILRCVPISNHLYFYWYRQILGQKVEFLVSFYNNEISEKSEIFDDQFSVERPDGSNFTLKIRSTKLEDSAMYFCASRRGSANEKLFFGSGTQLSVL.

CDR3 in DNA: TGTGCCACCGCACTGGGGGGGAGCTCCTACAATGAGCAGTTCTTC. This codes for CATALGGSSYNEQFF. The chain links TRBV15 to TRBJ2-1, with 7 bases matching TRBD2. The length of the CDR3 is 15 residues. Germline V lookup: CDR1 LNHNV, CDR2 YYDKDF (reference sequence). The junction had 7 bases not matched to a gene; V was cut back by 8 bases and J by 0 bases.